Below, 15 T cell receptor beta chains from the same sample are listed, as sequenced in a study of T cells in tuberculosis. Profiled with immunoSEQ multiplex PCR; TCRdb holds only in-frame clones, not every one. The data show approximately 46,000 clones, 90% to 95% seen once. Time point described: new active TB diagnosis, blood taken before or within 7 days of starting treatment. The sample here was PBMCs, taken at tuberculosis diagnosis. The source of these receptors is an adult with tuberculosis.

V usage is TRBV15 and J usage is TRBJ2-5; D gene ambiguous. Germline V gene data show CDR1 as LNHNV and CDR2 as YYDKDF (reference sequence). The CDR3 covers 13 residues. V was pared by 4 bases and J by 2 bases, with 8 bases between. The CDR3: CATSITVQETQYF. The CDR3 DNA reads TGTGCCACCAGCATAACGGTGCAAGAGACCCAGTACTTC.

The V call is TRBV28, the J call TRBJ2-3, with TRBD2 matching over 7 bases. Germline V gene data show CDR1 as MDHEN and CDR2 as SYDVKM. V shed 10 bases, J shed 1 base, and the junction held 5 bases outside the gene matches. This CDR3 contains 13 residues. Here the CDR3 reads CANREGGTDTQYF. CDR3 DNA: TGTGCCAATAGGGAGGGTGGCACAGATACGCAGTATTTT.

This clone occurred once. The gene calls are TRBV6-5 and TRBJ1-1; possible D gene TRBD1, 6 bases. This CDR3 has 14 amino acids. Trimming stripped 5 bases from V and 1 base from J, with 11 bases between. Germline V lookup: CDR1 MNHEY, CDR2 SVGAGI. The CDR3 spells CASSQRTENTEAFF. The CDR3 DNA is TGTGCCAGCAGTCAACGGACAGAGAACACTGAAGCTTTCTTT.

The chain combines TRBV6-5 with TRBJ2-1, with 10 bases fitting TRBD2. This CDR3 comprises 16 residues. The germline V gene encodes CDR1 MNHEY and CDR2 SVGAGI. Unmatched junction bases numbered 0, after V lost 0 bases and J lost 1 base. The DNA for the CDR3 is TGTGCCAGCAGTTACTCACTAGCGGGGTCCTACAATGAGCAGTTCTTC. This translates into CASSYSLAGSYNEQFF.

The V call is TRBV28, the J call TRBJ1-1; D is perhaps TRBD1 (6 bases). Trimming stripped 5 bases from V and 2 bases from J, with 12 bases between. Per the germline V gene, CDR1 is MDHEN and CDR2 is SYDVKM. This CDR3 spans 14 amino acids. CDR3 DNA sequence: TGTGCCAGCAGTATAACAGGGTTTAACACTGAAGCTTTCTTT. This translates into CASSITGFNTEAFF.

CDR3 loop: CASSHEKLVPNNEQFF. The CDR3 coding sequence is TGTGCCAGCAGCCACGAAAAACTAGTCCCCAACAATGAGCAGTTCTTC. The gene calls are TRBV5-8 and TRBJ2-1; D might be TRBD2 (5 bases). The V end lost 4 bases, the J end lost 5 bases, and 19 bases lay between the germline ends. This CDR3 is built from 16 residues. Germline V CDR1 and CDR2: SGHTS, YDEGEE.

The V and J genes are TRBV28 and TRBJ2-3; 10 bases are a match to TRBD2. Trimming at V came to 2 bases and at J to 0 bases, leaving 2 bases not matched to a gene. The CDR3 totals 16 residues. Germline-derived CDR1 and CDR2 are MDHEN and SYDVKM. The CDR3 is CASSLETSGSTDTQYF. As DNA, the CDR3 is TGTGCCAGCAGTTTAGAGACTAGCGGGAGCACAGATACGCAGTATTTT.

This sequence joins TRBV7-6 and TRBJ2-6; 8 bases are a match to TRBD1. Per germline, CDR1 SGHVS and CDR2 FNYEAQ. The CDR3 consists of 18 residues. V trimming: 4 bases; J trimming: 0 bases; junction bases outside the gene matches: 8. The CDR3 protein is CASSSWTGWASGANVLTF. As DNA, the CDR3 is TGTGCCAGCAGCTCTTGGACAGGGTGGGCCTCTGGGGCCAACGTCCTGACTTTC.

The rearrangement uses TRBV13 and TRBJ2-1; the match to TRBD2 covers 12 bases. Germline CDR1 and CDR2: PRHDT and FYEKMQ (reference sequence). V trimming: 5 bases; J trimming: 14 bases; junction bases outside the gene matches: 7. The CDR3 covers 13 residues. In DNA form, the CDR3 reads TGTGCCAGCAGCGAACTAGCGGGAGGACGGAAGTTCTTC. Encoded protein: CASSELAGGRKFF.

The V gene is TRBV6-1, the J gene TRBJ1-2; D remains ambiguous. Germline V gene lookup returns CDR1 MNHNS and CDR2 SASEGT. Trimming left V 0 bases short and J 5 bases short, with 10 bases between. CDR3 size: 14 residues. The CDR3 here is CASSEARRTYGYTF. The CDR3 nucleotides read TGTGCCAGCAGTGAAGCGCGACGGACTTATGGCTACACCTTC.

V gene TRBV7-2 combines with J gene TRBJ1-1; D call uncertain. The CDR3 totals 13 residues. V was pared by 2 bases and J by 4 bases, with 8 bases between. The germline V gene encodes CDR1 SGHTA and CDR2 FQGNSA. The CDR3 sequence is CASSLTPRTEAFF. DNA of the CDR3: TGTGCCAGCAGCTTAACCCCGCGCACTGAAGCTTTCTTT. Based on the CDR3 plus reference TRBV7-2 and TRBJ1-1, the full variable domain is GAGVSQSPSNKVTEKGKDVELRCDPISGHTALYWYRQSLGQGLEFLIYFQGNSAPDKSGLPSDRFSAERTGGSVSTLTIQRTQQEDSAVYLCASSLTPRTEAFFGQGTRLTVV.

V gene TRBV5-4 combines with J gene TRBJ1-5; tentative D call: TRBD1 (5 bases). The CDR3 consists of 13 residues. Germline V CDR1 and CDR2: SGHNT, YYREEE (reference sequence). The V gene lost 0 bases and the J gene lost 5 bases, with 6 bases spanning the gap. Here the CDR3 reads CASSLGGDQPQHF. Here the CDR3 DNA reads TGTGCCAGCAGCTTGGGGGGGGATCAGCCCCAGCATTTT.

This rearrangement joins TRBV27 to TRBJ2-3, with a tentative D call TRBD1 (6 bases). The V end lost 3 bases, the J end lost 4 bases, and 11 bases lay between the germline ends. The CDR3 spans 14 residues. Germline values: CDR1 MNHEY, CDR2 SMNVEV (reference sequence). CDR3 protein: CASSFSTGPDTQYF. In nucleotides, the CDR3 is TGTGCCAGCAGTTTCTCCACAGGGCCAGATACGCAGTATTTT.

As to this clone: The identical CDR3 is also encoded by other nucleotide sequences in the sample. The J gene is TRBJ2-1, the V gene TRBV19, with 10 bases fitting TRBD2. The CDR3 totals 17 residues. Germline-derived CDR1 and CDR2 are LNHDA and SQIVND (reference sequence). V lost 2 bases and J lost 0; bases outside the gene matches: 4. The CDR3 loop is CASSIPSGSSSYNEQFF. The CDR3 bases are TGTGCCAGTAGTATACCTAGCGGGAGTAGCTCCTACAATGAGCAGTTCTTC.

This chain joins TRBV28 and TRBJ2-7; D is undetermined. Trimming took off 3 bases at V and 2 bases at J, with 17 bases between the two ends. This CDR3 spans 16 amino acids. Germline assignment: CDR1 MDHEN and CDR2 SYDVKM. The CDR3 spells CASSFALFGSAYEQYF. The CDR3 DNA reads as TGTGCCAGCAGTTTCGCGTTGTTCGGGTCCGCCTACGAGCAGTACTTC. Full variable domain (outside the CDR3, taken from reference TRBV28 and TRBJ2-7): DVKVTQSSRYLVKRTGEKVFLECVQDMDHENMFWYRQDPGLGLRLIYFSYDVKMKEKGDIPEGYSVSREKKERFSLILESASTNQTSMYLCASSFALFGSAYEQYFGPGTRLTVT.